The 9 T cell receptor beta chains reported below all come from one sample, sequenced in a study of T cells after yellow fever vaccination. TCRdb fed the 5' RACE reads into MiXCR, producing one record per CDR3 protein. The table records approximately 110,000 distinct CDR3 sequences, nearly 7.5% of them present only once. The specimen comprised CD4+ T cells sorted from PBMCs, sampled 10 days after the first yellow fever vaccination. These receptors were collected from a young man who received the YFV17D yellow fever vaccine.

This clonotype was seen repeatedly, ten times or more. The chain recombines TRBV6-5 with TRBJ1-3, with D unclear. V was clipped by 3 bases and J by 0 bases, with 9 bases between them. Per germline, CDR1 MNHEY and CDR2 SVGAGI. CDR3 length: 15 residues. The CDR3 loop is CASSYGRSSGNTIYF. CDR3 in DNA: TGTGCCAGCAGTTATGGTCGATCCTCTGGAAACACCATATATTTT.

This chain connects TRBV10-3 to TRBJ1-2; a weak D match, TRBD1 (6 bases). Germline V gene data show CDR1 as ENHRY and CDR2 as SYGVKD. The length of the CDR3 is 12 residues. Trimming left V 10 bases short and J 6 bases short, with 15 bases between. The DNA for the CDR3 is TGTGCCACCACACATGAGGGGGATGGCTACACCTTC. It encodes CATTHEGDGYTF.

This clonotype was seen ten or more times. This rearrangement joins TRBV7-2 to TRBJ1-5; D might be TRBD1 (6 bases). Germline loops: CDR1 SGHTA, CDR2 FQGNSA. The germline V and J ends were trimmed by 4 bases and 7 bases, with 11 bases remaining between them. This CDR3 spans 13 amino acids. The CDR3 spells CASSYQGRQPQHF. The CDR3 DNA sequence: TGTGCCAGCAGCTATCAGGGGAGGCAGCCCCAGCATTTT.

In this sample, this clonotype turned up many times. The J gene is TRBJ2-3, the V gene TRBV9; no reliable D call. From germline, CDR1 is SGDLS and CDR2 YYNGEE. The length of the CDR3 is 15 residues. V shed 2 bases and J shed 5 bases, with 15 bases lying between them. DNA for the CDR3: TGTGCCAGCAGCGTCCACTATCAGGTTGGAGATACGCAGTATTTT. It is translated as CASSVHYQVGDTQYF.

In its sample, this clonotype was seen a few times. DNA for the CDR3: TGTGCCAGCTCTCTAGGTTGGCCGAGCTCCTATAATTCACCCCTCCACTTT. Its translation: CASSLGWPSSYNSPLHF. The rearrangement uses TRBV7-2 and TRBJ1-6; no reliable D call. The V gene lost 8 bases and the J gene lost 0 bases, with 17 bases spanning the gap. The germline V gene encodes CDR1 SGHTA and CDR2 FQGNSA. The length of the CDR3 is 17 residues.

This clonotype was recorded at least ten times. V and J are TRBV4-3 and TRBJ2-2; D is unclear. V was cut by 1 base and J by 4 bases, with 10 bases left in between. Per germline, CDR1 LGHNA and CDR2 YSLEER. The CDR3 is 15 amino acids. CDR3 region: CASSQASLSTGELFF. DNA of the CDR3: TGCGCCAGCAGCCAAGCGAGCTTATCCACCGGGGAGCTGTTTTTT.

As concerns this clonotype: Just one base apart from a much larger clone, this may be a read error. This chain uses TRBV9 with TRBJ2-3; 8 bases map to TRBD2. Germline V lookup: CDR1 SGDLS, CDR2 YYNGEE. This CDR3 is 16 amino acids long. CDR3 DNA sequence: TGTGCCAGCAGCGTAGTAGCGGGGCCCCTCACAGATAGGCAGTATTTT. Translation: CASSVVAGPLTDRQYF.

This clonotype has at least ten counts. This chain connects TRBV7-2 to TRBJ1-2, with D possibly matching TRBD1 (6 bases). This CDR3 has 15 residues. Germline assignment: CDR1 SGHTA and CDR2 FQGNSA. The ends were cut back, 4 bases at V and 8 bases at J, with 20 bases in the middle. The CDR3 protein is CASSSPTGYRWGYTF. In DNA form, the CDR3 reads TGTGCCAGCAGCTCCCCAACAGGGTACAGGTGGGGCTACACCTTC. Looking up the rest from reference TRBV7-2 and TRBJ1-2 gives the full variable domain: GAGVSQSPSNKVTEKGKDVELRCDPISGHTALYWYRQSLGQGLEFLIYFQGNSAPDKSGLPSDRFSAERTGGSVSTLTIQRTQQEDSAVYLCASSSPTGYRWGYTFGSGTRLTVV.

The V and J genes are TRBV9 and TRBJ2-2; D is uncertain. Looked up from germline, CDR1 is SGDLS and CDR2 is YYNGEE. This CDR3 has 13 amino acids. The V gene lost 4 bases and the J gene lost 7 bases, with 11 bases spanning the gap. CDR3 amino acids: CASSLNVGGELFF. DNA for the CDR3: TGTGCCAGCAGCTTAAACGTGGGCGGGGAGCTGTTTTTT.